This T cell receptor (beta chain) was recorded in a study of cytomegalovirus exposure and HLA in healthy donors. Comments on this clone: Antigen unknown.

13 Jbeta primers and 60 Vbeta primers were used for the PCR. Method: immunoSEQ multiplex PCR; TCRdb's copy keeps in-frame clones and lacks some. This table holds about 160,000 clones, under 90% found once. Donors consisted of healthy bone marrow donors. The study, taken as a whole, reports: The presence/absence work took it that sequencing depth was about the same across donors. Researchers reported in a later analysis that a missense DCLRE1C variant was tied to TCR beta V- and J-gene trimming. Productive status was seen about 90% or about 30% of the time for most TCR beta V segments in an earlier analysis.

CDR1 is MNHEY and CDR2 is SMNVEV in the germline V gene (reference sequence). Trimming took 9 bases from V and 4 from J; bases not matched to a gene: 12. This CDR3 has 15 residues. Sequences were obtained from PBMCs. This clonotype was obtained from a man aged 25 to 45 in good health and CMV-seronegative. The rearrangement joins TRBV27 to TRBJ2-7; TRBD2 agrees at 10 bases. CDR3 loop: CARVASGSFLYEQYF. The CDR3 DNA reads TGTGCCAGAGTTGCTAGCGGGAGTTTTCTGTACGAGCAGTACTTC.